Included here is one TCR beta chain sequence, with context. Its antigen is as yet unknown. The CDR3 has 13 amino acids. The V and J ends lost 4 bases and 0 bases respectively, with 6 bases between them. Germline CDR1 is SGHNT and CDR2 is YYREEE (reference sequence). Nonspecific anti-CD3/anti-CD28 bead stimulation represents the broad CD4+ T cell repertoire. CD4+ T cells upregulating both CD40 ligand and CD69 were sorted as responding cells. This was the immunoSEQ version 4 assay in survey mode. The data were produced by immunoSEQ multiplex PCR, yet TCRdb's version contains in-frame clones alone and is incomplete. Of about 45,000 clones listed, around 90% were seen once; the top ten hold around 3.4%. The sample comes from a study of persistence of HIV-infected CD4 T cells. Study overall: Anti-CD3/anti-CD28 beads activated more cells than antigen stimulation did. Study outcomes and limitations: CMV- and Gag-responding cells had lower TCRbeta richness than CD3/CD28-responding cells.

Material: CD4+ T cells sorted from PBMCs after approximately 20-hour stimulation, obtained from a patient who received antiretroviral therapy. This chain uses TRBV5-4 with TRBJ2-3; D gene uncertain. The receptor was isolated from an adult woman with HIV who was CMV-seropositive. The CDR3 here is CASSAVSTDTQYF. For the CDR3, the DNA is TGTGCCAGCAGCGCCGTTAGCACAGATACGCAGTATTTT.